These 28 T cell receptor beta chains were all obtained from the same sample, sequenced in a study of OX40 agonist ivuxolimab in advanced cancers. The assay was immunoSEQ multiplex PCR, and TCRdb's table has in-frame clones only and misses some. The sample lists about 80,000 clones, around nine tenths occurring once. Here the sequenced sample was CD4+ or CD8+ T cells sorted from blood, taken in a trial of the OX40 agonist ivuxolimab. The receptors stem from an adult with an advanced solid tumor such as melanoma, head and neck, liver or kidney cancer.

This clone was seen a handful of times. This chain joins TRBV6-5 and TRBJ1-5; D ambiguous. Germline V gene lookup returns CDR1 MNHEY and CDR2 SVGAGI. The CDR3 loop spans 14 amino acids. Trimming shortened V by 4 bases and J by 4 bases, and 11 bases separated the two germline ends. Here the CDR3 reads CASSLRARNQPQHF. The CDR3 nucleotides read TGTGCCAGCAGTTTGCGAGCTAGGAATCAGCCCCAGCATTTT.

A remark on this clone: A read error may account for a junction end that differs from germline. The rearrangement uses TRBV13 and TRBJ2-5, with D tentatively TRBD1 or TRBD2 (6 bases each). From germline, CDR1 is PRHDT and CDR2 FYEKMQ (reference sequence). The CDR3 has 14 residues. The CDR3 loop reads CASSLGGTRETQYF. In DNA, the CDR3 is TGTGCCAGCAGTTTAGGGGGGACGAGGGAGACCCAGTACTTC.

The chain employs TRBV7-2 and TRBJ2-3; 8 positions agree with TRBD2. The CDR3 contains 15 residues. V dropped 3 bases and J dropped 8; count of bases not matched to a gene: 10. Germline assignment: CDR1 SGHTA and CDR2 FQGNSA. In DNA, the CDR3 is TGTGCCAGCAGCTTCAAAGCGGGGGAGGGAAGTACGCAGTATTTT. It is translated as CASSFKAGEGSTQYF.

The chain combines TRBV7-2 with TRBJ1-5; D is unresolved. Deletions cut 5 bases from V and 0 bases from J, with 5 bases between. The CDR3 has 13 residues. From germline, CDR1 is SGHTA and CDR2 FQGNSA. DNA for the CDR3: TGTGCCAGCAGCGCCTATAGCAATCAGCCCCAGCATTTT. It is translated as CASSAYSNQPQHF.

This chain connects TRBV6-1 to TRBJ2-5, with 7 bases identical to TRBD1. Germline values: CDR1 MNHNS, CDR2 SASEGT. V gave up 6 bases and J gave up 5 bases; unmatched junction bases: 6. This CDR3 is 13 amino acids long. The CDR3, as DNA: TGTGCCAGCAGCGTAGGGACAGCCGAGACCCAGTACTTC. It encodes CASSVGTAETQYF.

The CDR3 DNA reads as TGTGCCAGCAGCTTGTTACGGCTAAGGGAGCAGTACTTC. It yields the protein CASSLLRLREQYF. The chain is built from TRBV5-8 and TRBJ2-7; unclear D gene. The CDR3 has 13 residues. Germline assignment: CDR1 SGHTS and CDR2 YDEGEE. V was pared by 1 base and J by 7 bases, with 12 bases between. Combining the CDR3 with reference TRBV5-8 and TRBJ2-7 gives the whole variable domain EAGVTQSPTHLIKTRGQQATLRCSPISGHTSVYWYQQALGLGLQFLLWYDEGEERNRGNFPPRFSGRQFPNYSSELNVNALELEDSALYLCASSLLRLREQYFGPGTRLTVT.

The rearrangement uses TRBV4-3 and TRBJ1-5; D is uncertain. V dropped 0 bases and J dropped 1 base, with 7 bases sitting between them. CDR3 length: 15 amino acids. CDR1 and CDR2 (germline): LGHNA, YSLEER. CDR3 DNA sequence: TGCGCCAGCAGCCAAGAGCCGACAAGCAATCAGCCCCAGCATTTT. It is translated as CASSQEPTSNQPQHF.

This chain connects TRBV27 to TRBJ1-1; TRBD1 matches 11 bases. The V gene end was trimmed by 6 bases and the J gene end by 4 bases; junction bases not matched to a gene: 10. The CDR3 is made up of 16 amino acids. Germline V gives CDR1 MNHEY, CDR2 SMNVEV (reference sequence). CDR3 region: CASRPGQGDVGTEAFF. The DNA of the CDR3 is TGTGCCAGCAGACCGGGACAGGGGGACGTTGGCACTGAAGCTTTCTTT.

The chain has TRBV9 and TRBJ2-3; possibly TRBD2 for D (6 bases). V was trimmed by 0 bases and J by 2 bases, leaving 13 bases between them. CDR1 SGDLS and CDR2 YYNGEE come from the germline V gene. The CDR3 totals 16 residues. The CDR3 here is CASSVETRGPTDTQYF. The CDR3 nucleotides are TGTGCCAGCAGCGTAGAAACGCGGGGCCCCACAGATACGCAGTATTTT.

V gene TRBV7-6 combines with J gene TRBJ2-1; D is perhaps TRBD2 (5 bases). V lost 6 bases, J lost 4 bases, and 16 bases lay in between. CDR1 is SGHVS and CDR2 is FNYEAQ in the germline V gene. This CDR3 region has 15 residues. In DNA form, the CDR3 reads TGTGCCAGCAGTCAGACGGCGGGTGTTTACAATGAGCAGTTCTTC. Its translation: CASSQTAGVYNEQFF.

The chain employs TRBV27 and TRBJ2-3; 8 nucleotides match TRBD2. CDR1 is MNHEY and CDR2 is SMNVEV in the germline V gene (reference sequence). This CDR3 contains 17 residues. Trimming took 4 bases from V and 4 from J; bases not matched to a gene: 13. The CDR3 sequence: CASSYHHTSGGADTQYF. The CDR3 region has the DNA TGTGCCAGCAGTTACCATCATACTAGCGGAGGTGCAGATACGCAGTATTTT.

The chain recombines TRBV28 with TRBJ2-3, with a possible D match to TRBD2 (6 bases). Trimming cost V 8 bases and J 4 bases, with 13 bases left between them. Germline CDR1 is MDHEN and CDR2 is SYDVKM. This CDR3 region has 13 residues. In DNA form, the CDR3 reads TGTGCCAGCGGGACTCCGGCGGCAGATACGCAGTATTTT. This sequence encodes CASGTPAADTQYF.

The rearrangement uses TRBV7-9 and TRBJ2-1; 9 positions agree with TRBD1. The germline V gene encodes CDR1 SEHNR and CDR2 FQNEAQ (reference sequence). Trimming removed 8 bases from V and 10 bases from J; junction bases left unmatched: 15. The CDR3 length is 15 residues. The CDR3 protein is CASFGGDREVGEQFF. In DNA, the CDR3 is TGTGCCAGCTTTGGGGGGGACAGGGAAGTCGGGGAGCAGTTCTTC.

This chain joins TRBV5-8 and TRBJ2-3; D unresolved. The CDR3 sequence is 14 residues long. Germline lookup yields CDR1 SGHTS and CDR2 YDEGEE. The V end was cut by 5 bases, the J end by 0 bases, with 10 bases between. CDR3 amino acids: CASRTPGSTDTQYF. The CDR3 DNA reads TGTGCCAGCAGGACCCCCGGCAGCACAGATACGCAGTATTTT.

The CDR3 DNA reads TGTGCCAGCAGAAAAGAGCCAGATACGCAGTATTTT. Translating gives CASRKEPDTQYF. V is TRBV6-6 and J is TRBJ2-3; no firm D call. This CDR3 has 12 residues. Germline V gene sequence: CDR1 MNHNY, CDR2 SVGAGI (reference sequence). Between the trimmed V and J ends, which lost 6 bases and 4 bases, there was a span of 8 bases.

The V call is TRBV27, the J call TRBJ2-2, with a weak D call TRBD2 (6 bases). Germline V gives CDR1 MNHEY, CDR2 SMNVEV (reference sequence). Deletions cut 2 bases from V and 4 bases from J, with 11 bases between. CDR3 length: 15 amino acids. The CDR3 region has the DNA TGTGCCAGCAGTTTACGTCGGGAGAGCACCGGGGAGCTGTTTTTT. Encoded protein: CASSLRRESTGELFF.

The chain links TRBV28 to TRBJ2-3, with D maybe TRBD2 (7 bases). Germline V gene sequence: CDR1 MDHEN, CDR2 SYDVKM. This CDR3 has 18 amino acids. The ends were cut back, 2 bases at V and 1 base at J, with 19 bases in the middle. DNA of the CDR3: TGTGCCAGCAGTTTAGATGGCGGGGGCTACGGGGGCACAGATACGCAGTATTTT. This gives the protein CASSLDGGGYGGTDTQYF.

The chain is built from TRBV10-1 and TRBJ2-7; TRBD1 matches 10 bases. This CDR3 is built from 15 residues. V shed 6 bases, J shed 1 base, and the junction held 6 bases outside the gene matches. Germline assignment: CDR1 WNHNN and CDR2 SYGVQD (reference sequence). CDR3 residues: CASSQRTGGSYEQYF. The CDR3 DNA sequence: TGCGCCAGCAGCCAGCGGACAGGGGGTTCCTACGAGCAGTACTTC.

This chain uses TRBV5-4 with TRBJ2-3, with 7 bases matching TRBD2. The J segment lost 1 base and the V segment lost 1 base, leaving 0 bases of the junction unmatched. The CDR3 covers 14 residues. Germline loops: CDR1 SGHNT, CDR2 YYREEE (reference sequence). CDR3 in DNA: TGTGCCAGCAGCTTGACTAGCGGCACAGATACGCAGTATTTT. It is translated as CASSLTSGTDTQYF.

The chain links TRBV9 to TRBJ2-1; maybe TRBD2 (5 bases). CDR1 is SGDLS and CDR2 is YYNGEE in the germline V gene. The CDR3 is made up of 15 amino acids. The germline V and J ends were trimmed by 4 bases and 2 bases, with 13 bases remaining between them. The CDR3 DNA reads TGTGCCAGCAGCCAAACCGCGGGCCCCTACAATGAGCAGTTCTTC. Its protein product is CASSQTAGPYNEQFF. The full variable domain, its missing parts supplied by reference TRBV9 and TRBJ2-1, is DSGVTQTPKHLITATGQRVTLRCSPRSGDLSVYWYQQSLDQGLQFLIQYYNGEERAKGNILERFSAQQFPDLHSELNLSSLELGDSALYFCASSQTAGPYNEQFFGPGTRLTVL.

The CDR3: CASSQASFSGELFF. DNA for the CDR3: TGTGCCAGCAGCCAAGCCTCCTTTAGCGGGGAGCTGTTTTTT. The gene calls are TRBV4-2 and TRBJ2-2; D unresolved. Per the germline V gene, CDR1 is LGHNA and CDR2 is YNFKEQ. The CDR3 totals 14 residues. Between the trimmed V and J ends, which lost 1 base and 7 bases, there was a span of 10 bases.

V and J are TRBV7-3 and TRBJ2-7; TRBD2 aligns across 14 bases. Germline CDR1 is SGHTA and CDR2 is FQGTGA. The CDR3 contains 16 residues. V lost 2 bases, J lost 5 bases, and 5 bases stayed unmatched. CDR3 in DNA: TGTGCCAGCAGCTTAGTTTCGGGACTAGCGGGAGACGAGCAGTACTTC. As protein: CASSLVSGLAGDEQYF.

The V call is TRBV9, the J call TRBJ2-5; D is ambiguous. CDR1 and CDR2 (germline): SGDLS, YYNGEE. CDR3 length: 16 residues. V lost 1 base, J lost 5 bases, and 18 bases lay in between. The CDR3 protein is CASSVSPAVDLETQYF. The CDR3 DNA reads as TGTGCCAGCAGCGTATCCCCGGCAGTCGACTTGGAGACCCAGTACTTC.

This clone was counted once. Within the sample, other DNA sequences also encode this same CDR3. The chain joins TRBV14 to TRBJ1-1; possibly TRBD1 for D (5 bases). Trimming removed 4 bases at V and 0 bases at J, with 6 bases between. CDR3 length: 13 residues. The germline gives CDR1 SGHDN, CDR2 FVKESK. The CDR3 DNA sequence: TGTGCCAGCAGCCGGGGGTTGAACACTGAAGCTTTCTTT. Protein product: CASSRGLNTEAFF.

The gene calls are TRBV27 and TRBJ1-2, with 8 bases matching TRBD1. CDR3 size: 15 residues. Germline CDR1 is MNHEY and CDR2 is SMNVEV (reference sequence). V was clipped by 6 bases and J by 4 bases; unmatched bases: 10. DNA for the CDR3: TGTGCCAGCAGAACTACCGGGACAGGAATCTATGGCTACACCTTC. Protein product: CASRTTGTGIYGYTF.

The V call is TRBV19, the J call TRBJ1-3; D not certain. This CDR3 spans 15 amino acids. CDR1 and CDR2 from the germline V gene are LNHDA and SQIVND (reference sequence). Trimming removed 3 bases from V and 0 bases from J, with 9 bases in between. This CDR3 is CASSIQKSSGNTIYF. The CDR3 coding sequence is TGTGCCAGTAGTATCCAGAAGAGCTCTGGAAACACCATATATTTT.

The chain joins TRBV5-1 to TRBJ2-2, with D possibly being TRBD1 (6 bases). The CDR3 sequence is 15 residues long. Germline lookup yields CDR1 SGHRS and CDR2 YFSETQ. V dropped 5 bases and J dropped 0 bases, with 11 bases sitting between them. This CDR3 is CASRSRTANTGELFF. The CDR3 DNA follows: TGCGCCAGCAGATCGAGGACAGCGAACACCGGGGAGCTGTTTTTT.

This clone was seen only a few times. This rearrangement joins TRBV10-3 to TRBJ1-1; 8 nucleotides match TRBD1. The CDR3 loop spans 14 amino acids. With V trimmed by 8 bases and J by 0 bases, 5 bases remained unmatched. Germline CDR1 is ENHRY and CDR2 is SYGVKD. CDR3 loop: CAIAGQGLNTEAFF. The DNA of the CDR3 is TGTGCCATCGCCGGACAGGGACTGAACACTGAAGCTTTCTTT.